A selection of T cell receptor beta chains follows, all from one sample in a study of blood T cell repertoires in COVID-19. Sequenced by immunoSEQ multiplex PCR; TCRdb stores in-frame clones only, minus some. The sample lists nearly 400,000 clones, roughly 89% seen once, with approximately 1.5% in the top ten. Sequencing was carried out using PBMCs or T cells enriched from blood (not recorded which). These TCRs come from a woman in her 30s who had recovered from COVID-19. CDR3s include the opening cysteine and the closing phenylalanine or tryptophan. Fields, in order: J gene, D gene, V gene, clone size, CDR3 DNA, CDR3 protein. A D gene is named only where the DNA matches it firmly. The listing skips clone size in some rows; elsewhere it reads once, few, many or a size class.

J gene: TRBJ1-5; D gene: NA; V gene: TRBV5-5; clone size: NA; CDR3 DNA: TGTGCCAGCAGCTTGCTACCGGGTGATCAGCCCCAGCATTTT; CDR3 protein: CASSLLPGDQPQHF
J gene: TRBJ2-2; D gene: NA; V gene: TRBV5-1; clone size: NA; CDR3 DNA: TGCGCCAGCACCCCGCGGGCAGCGACGAACACCGGGGAGCTGTTTTTT; CDR3 protein: CASTPRAATNTGELFF
J gene: TRBJ2-2; D gene: TRBD1; V gene: TRBV6-2/TRBV6-3; clone size: NA; CDR3 DNA: TGTGCCAGCAGTTACGCTAGGACAGGGGGCAAGGTCGGGGAGCTGTTTTTT; CDR3 protein: CASSYARTGGKVGELFF
J gene: TRBJ2-1; D gene: NA; V gene: TRBV19; clone size: NA; CDR3 DNA: TGTGCCAGTAATAGAGACTGGGCCTTTGGGAATGAGCAGTTCTTC; CDR3 protein: CASNRDWAFGNEQFF
J gene: TRBJ1-1; D gene: TRBD1; V gene: TRBV14; clone size: NA; CDR3 DNA: TGTGCCAGCAGCCAGCTACAGGGGTCCACTGAAGCTTTCTTT; CDR3 protein: CASSQLQGSTEAFF
J gene: TRBJ1-2; D gene: NA; V gene: TRBV4-3; clone size: NA; CDR3 DNA: TGCGCCAGCAATAGGGGTTTGACAAACTATGGCTACACCTTC; CDR3 protein: CASNRGLTNYGYTF
J gene: TRBJ2-1; D gene: NA; V gene: TRBV30; clone size: NA; CDR3 DNA: TGTGCCTGGAGCTCCCTGGGCCGCTCCTACAATGAGCAGTTCTTC; CDR3 protein: CAWSSLGRSYNEQFF
J gene: TRBJ1-2; D gene: NA; V gene: TRBV15; clone size: NA; CDR3 DNA: TGTGCCACCAGCAGAGATAAATCCTATGGCTACACCTTC; CDR3 protein: CATSRDKSYGYTF
J gene: TRBJ1-2; D gene: TRBD1; V gene: TRBV10-1; clone size: NA; CDR3 DNA: TGCGCCAGCAGTGTTGGACTCGGTGGACAGGTTCGTGCCTACACCTTC; CDR3 protein: CASSVGLGGQVRAYTF
J gene: TRBJ1-2; D gene: TRBD1; V gene: TRBV9; clone size: once; CDR3 DNA: TGTGCCAGCAGCCTGGGCCCCAGGGGGCTGAACTATGGCTACACCTTC; CDR3 protein: CASSLGPRGLNYGYTF
J gene: TRBJ2-1; D gene: NA; V gene: TRBV4-1; clone size: NA; CDR3 DNA: TGCGCCAGCAGCCAAGCTCCGCTTAGTGAGCAGTTCTTC; CDR3 protein: CASSQAPLSEQFF
J gene: TRBJ1-1; D gene: NA; V gene: TRBV19; clone size: NA; CDR3 DNA: TGTGCCAGTAGTATCGGTGGGAGCACTGAAGCTTTCTTT; CDR3 protein: CASSIGGSTEAFF
J gene: TRBJ1-1; D gene: NA; V gene: TRBV3-1/TRBV3-2; clone size: NA; CDR3 DNA: TGTGCCAGCAGCCAAGATCTCCCCTCAGGGGCCACTGAAGCTTTCTTT; CDR3 protein: CASSQDLPSGATEAFF
J gene: TRBJ1-2; D gene: NA; V gene: TRBV30; clone size: NA; CDR3 DNA: TGTGCCGGGAAAACAGGGCTTGTTGGCTACACCTTC; CDR3 protein: CAGKTGLVGYTF
J gene: TRBJ2-1; D gene: TRBD2; V gene: TRBV6-4; clone size: NA; CDR3 DNA: TGTGCCAGCAGTCCTAGCGGTAGCTCCTACAATGAGCAGTTCTTC; CDR3 protein: CASSPSGSSYNEQFF
J gene: TRBJ2-7; D gene: TRBD2; V gene: TRBV11-2; clone size: NA; CDR3 DNA: TGTGCCAGCAGCAAAACTCTGACTAGCGGGGGGCCGGGCGAGCAGTACTTC; CDR3 protein: CASSKTLTSGGPGEQYF
J gene: TRBJ1-2; D gene: NA; V gene: TRBV6-5; clone size: few; CDR3 DNA: TGTGCCAGCAGTTCTGGGGGCGTTGAAGGAGGCTACACCTTC; CDR3 protein: CASSSGGVEGGYTF
J gene: TRBJ2-7; D gene: TRBD1; V gene: TRBV7-2; clone size: NA; CDR3 DNA: TGTGCCAGCAGTCCGGACAGGGGTTCCTACGAGCAGTACTTC; CDR3 protein: CASSPDRGSYEQYF
J gene: TRBJ1-3; D gene: NA; V gene: TRBV7-9; clone size: NA; CDR3 DNA: TGTGCCAGCAGCTTAGCACCGGTCGCTGGAAACACCATATATTTT; CDR3 protein: CASSLAPVAGNTIYF
J gene: TRBJ1-4; D gene: TRBD1; V gene: TRBV7-9; clone size: NA; CDR3 DNA: TGTGCCAGCAAGCCACTAGGGACAGGGAATGAAAAACTGTTTTTT; CDR3 protein: CASKPLGTGNEKLFF
J gene: TRBJ1-1; D gene: TRBD1; V gene: TRBV5-1; clone size: NA; CDR3 DNA: TGCGCCAGCACGTCCGGGACAGTTGAAGCTTTCTTT; CDR3 protein: CASTSGTVEAFF
J gene: TRBJ1-1; D gene: NA; V gene: TRBV19; clone size: many; CDR3 DNA: TGTGCCAGTAGTACGCAGGCTGAAGCTTTCTTT; CDR3 protein: CASSTQAEAFF
J gene: TRBJ1-5; D gene: NA; V gene: TRBV28; clone size: once; CDR3 DNA: TGTGCCAGCAGTCCGCAACAAGGGGTGGCTAGCAATCAGCCCCAGCATTTT; CDR3 protein: CASSPQQGVASNQPQHF
J gene: TRBJ1-6; D gene: NA; V gene: TRBV28; clone size: NA; CDR3 DNA: TGTGCCAGCAGTCCGGCAGGTTCCTCACCCCTCCACTTT; CDR3 protein: CASSPAGSSPLHF
J gene: TRBJ2-1; D gene: TRBD1; V gene: TRBV11-2; clone size: NA; CDR3 DNA: TGTGCCAGCAGCTTAAGAGGGGACAGCTCCTACAATGAGCAGTTCTTC; CDR3 protein: CASSLRGDSSYNEQFF
J gene: TRBJ2-3; D gene: TRBD2; V gene: TRBV30; clone size: NA; CDR3 DNA: TGTGCCTGGGAACTAGCGGGAGGTATGGGTTTGACAGATACGCAGTATTTT; CDR3 protein: CAWELAGGMGLTDTQYF
J gene: TRBJ1-6; D gene: TRBD1; V gene: TRBV7-8; clone size: once; CDR3 DNA: TGTGCCAGCAGCTTAGGGACAGGGAATTCACCCCTCCACTTT; CDR3 protein: CASSLGTGNSPLHF
J gene: TRBJ2-2; D gene: TRBD2; V gene: TRBV9; clone size: NA; CDR3 DNA: TGTGCCAGCAGCGCGAGCGGGACGAACACCGGGGAGCTGTTTTTT; CDR3 protein: CASSASGTNTGELFF
J gene: TRBJ2-3; D gene: NA; V gene: TRBV27; clone size: NA; CDR3 DNA: TGTGCCAGCAGCCTGCTAGGCGTAGATACGCAGTATTTT; CDR3 protein: CASSLLGVDTQYF
J gene: TRBJ1-5; D gene: TRBD1; V gene: TRBV5-5; clone size: NA; CDR3 DNA: TGTGCCAGCAGCGCAATATCAGGGGGGCCCCAGCATTTT; CDR3 protein: CASSAISGGPQHF